Described below is a single TCR beta chain sequence and its context. Its cognate antigen is unknown. Between the trimmed V and J ends, which lost 3 bases and 5 bases, there was a span of 13 bases. The V gene's germline CDR1 is KGHSH and CDR2 LQKENI. This CDR3 is built from 14 residues. This record belongs to a study of T cells in Graves' hyperthyroidism and ophthalmopathy. General observations from the study: It was a median approximately six months before onset that the model predicted ophthalmopathy.

RNA transcripts yielded amplified TCR beta CDR3 regions. Primed by the HTBI set, a first-round RT-PCR was run on the TCR CDR3. TCRdb re-analysed the multiplex PCR reads in MiXCR, keeping a single row per CDR3 protein. The sample holds about 610,000 distinct CDR3 sequences; roughly 14% are singletons and the top ten take about 4%. The genes are TRBV18 and TRBJ2-5, with D maybe TRBD2 (6 bases). Sequencing input: blood. The receptor was isolated from a woman aged 40 to 50 with Graves' ophthalmopathy. CDR3 region: CASSPLPSGETQYF. The CDR3 bases are TGTGCCAGCTCACCCCTCCCCAGCGGGGAGACCCAGTACTTC.